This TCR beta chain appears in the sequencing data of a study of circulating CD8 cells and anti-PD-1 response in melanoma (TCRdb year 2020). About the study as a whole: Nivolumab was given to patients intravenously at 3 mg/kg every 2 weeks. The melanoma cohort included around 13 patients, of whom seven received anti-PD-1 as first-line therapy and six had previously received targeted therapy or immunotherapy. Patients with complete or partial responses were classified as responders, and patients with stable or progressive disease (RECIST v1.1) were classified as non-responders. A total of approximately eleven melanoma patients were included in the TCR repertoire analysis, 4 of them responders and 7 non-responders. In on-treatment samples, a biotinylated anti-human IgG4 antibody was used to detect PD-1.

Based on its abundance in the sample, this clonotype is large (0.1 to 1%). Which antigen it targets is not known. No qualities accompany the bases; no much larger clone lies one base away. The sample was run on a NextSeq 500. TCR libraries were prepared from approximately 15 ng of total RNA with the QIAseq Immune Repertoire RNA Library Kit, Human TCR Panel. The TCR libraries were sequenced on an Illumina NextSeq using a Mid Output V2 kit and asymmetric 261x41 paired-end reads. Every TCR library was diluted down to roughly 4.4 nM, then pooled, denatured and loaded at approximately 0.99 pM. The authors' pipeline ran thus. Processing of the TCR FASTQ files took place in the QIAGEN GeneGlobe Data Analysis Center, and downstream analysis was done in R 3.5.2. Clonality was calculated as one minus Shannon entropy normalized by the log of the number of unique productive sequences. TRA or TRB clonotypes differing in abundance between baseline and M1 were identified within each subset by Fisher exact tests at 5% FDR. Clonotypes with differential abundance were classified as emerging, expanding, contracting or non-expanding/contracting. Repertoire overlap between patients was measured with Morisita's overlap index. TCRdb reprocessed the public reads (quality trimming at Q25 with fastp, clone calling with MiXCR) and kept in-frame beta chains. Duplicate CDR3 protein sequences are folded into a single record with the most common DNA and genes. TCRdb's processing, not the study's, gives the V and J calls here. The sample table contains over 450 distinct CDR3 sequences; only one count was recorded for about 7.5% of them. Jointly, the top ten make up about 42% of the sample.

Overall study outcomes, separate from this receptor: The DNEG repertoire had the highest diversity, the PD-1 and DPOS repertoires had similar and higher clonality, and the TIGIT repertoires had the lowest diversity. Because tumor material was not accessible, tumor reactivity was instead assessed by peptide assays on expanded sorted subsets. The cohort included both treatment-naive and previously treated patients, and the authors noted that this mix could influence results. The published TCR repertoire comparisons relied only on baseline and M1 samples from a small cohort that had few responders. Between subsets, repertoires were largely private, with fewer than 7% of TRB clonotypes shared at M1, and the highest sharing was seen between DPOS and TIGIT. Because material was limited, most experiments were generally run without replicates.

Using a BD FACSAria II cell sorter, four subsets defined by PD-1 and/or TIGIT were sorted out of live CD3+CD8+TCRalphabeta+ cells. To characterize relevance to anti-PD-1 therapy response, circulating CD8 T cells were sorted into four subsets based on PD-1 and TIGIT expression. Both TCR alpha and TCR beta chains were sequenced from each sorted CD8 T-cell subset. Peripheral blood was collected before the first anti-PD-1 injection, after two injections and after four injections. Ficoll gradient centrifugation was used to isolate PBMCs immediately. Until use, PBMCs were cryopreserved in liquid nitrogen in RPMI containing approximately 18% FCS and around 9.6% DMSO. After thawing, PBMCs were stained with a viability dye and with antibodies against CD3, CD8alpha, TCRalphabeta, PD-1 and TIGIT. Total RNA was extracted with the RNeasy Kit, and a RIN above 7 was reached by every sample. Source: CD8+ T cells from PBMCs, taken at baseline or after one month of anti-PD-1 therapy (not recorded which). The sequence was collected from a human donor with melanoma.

The DNA is as follows: TGTGCCAGTAGGCACAGTACAGGGGCAAATTCACCCCTCCACTTT. This is translated as CASRHSTGANSPLHF. This receptor chain uses TRBV19 and TRBJ1-6; TRBD1 aligns with 7 central bases. From a lookup of the germline V gene (reference sequence), CDR1 and CDR2 are LNHDA and SQIVND. Unmatched junction bases come to 9, with V trimmed by 6 bases and J by 7 bases. Spanning cysteine to phenylalanine, the CDR3 consists of 15 amino acids. Only the CDR3 portion is preserved as DNA: 45 bases, with reading frame beginning at the first base.